These 25 T cell receptor beta chains were all obtained from the same sample, sequenced in a study of OX40 agonist ivuxolimab in advanced cancers. Data came from immunoSEQ multiplex PCR; TCRdb stores just in-frame clones and leaves some out. The sample consists of some 64,000 clones, roughly 89% of them appearing once. This specimen was CD4+ or CD8+ T cells sorted from blood, taken in a trial of the OX40 agonist ivuxolimab. These receptors were taken from an adult with an advanced solid tumor such as melanoma, head and neck, liver or kidney cancer.

This chain connects TRBV2 to TRBJ1-5, with D perhaps TRBD1 (5 bases). V was pared by 7 bases and J by 5 bases, with 24 bases between. This CDR3 has 17 residues. The germline gives CDR1 SNHLY, CDR2 FYNNEI. CDR3 region: CASTPGRGFNGDQPQHF. In DNA form, the CDR3 reads TGTGCCAGCACCCCCGGAAGGGGCTTCAACGGCGATCAGCCCCAGCATTTT.

The J gene is TRBJ1-3, the V gene TRBV9; 7 positions agree with TRBD1. CDR1 and CDR2 from the germline V gene are SGDLS and YYNGEE. The CDR3 extends over 13 amino acids. J lost 6 bases, V lost 4 bases, and 4 bases had no gene match. This chain's CDR3 is CASSPGGENTIYF. In DNA, the CDR3 is TGTGCCAGCAGCCCAGGGGGAGAAAACACCATATATTTT.

This clone occurred a few times. The chain joins TRBV11-3 to TRBJ2-5; 8 nucleotides align to TRBD2. Germline assignment: CDR1 SGHNT and CDR2 YENEEA. The V segment lost 4 bases and the J segment 4 bases; nucleotides outside the gene matches: 5. This CDR3 is 14 amino acids long. The CDR3 nucleotides are TGTGCCAGCAGCTCCGGACTAGCCGGAGAGACCCAGTACTTC. The encoded protein is CASSSGLAGETQYF.

The chain recombines TRBV5-6 with TRBJ1-1; weak D call: TRBD1 (6 bases). Trimming cost V 4 bases and J 6 bases, with 13 bases left between them. CDR3 length: 13 amino acids. The germline V gene encodes CDR1 SGHDT and CDR2 YYEEEE. The DNA of the CDR3 is TGTGCCAGCAGCCGCGACAGGAGTGCTGAAGCTTTCTTT. Its protein product is CASSRDRSAEAFF.

The rearrangement uses TRBV15 and TRBJ1-4; 7 positions match TRBD1. Germline V gene data show CDR1 as LNHNV and CDR2 as YYDKDF (reference sequence). Unmatched junction bases numbered 16, after V lost 1 base and J lost 8 bases. There are 18 residues in the CDR3. CDR3 loop: CATSRVRDSSRLGEKLFF. CDR3 bases: TGTGCCACCAGCAGAGTGCGGGACAGCTCGCGGTTAGGGGAAAAACTGTTTTTT.

This clone was seen a single time. The chain joins TRBV2 to TRBJ2-7; 8 bases line up with TRBD1. J lost 3 bases, V lost 6 bases, and 7 bases had no gene match. The CDR3 is 14 residues long. The V gene's germline CDR1 is SNHLY and CDR2 FYNNEI. DNA of the CDR3: TGTGCCAGCAGGCGGACAGGGTGGGGCTACGAGCAGTACTTC. Its translation: CASRRTGWGYEQYF.

The chain has TRBV30 and TRBJ2-2; D is unclear. Germline lookup yields CDR1 GTSNPN and CDR2 SVGIG (reference sequence). Trimming pared 8 bases from V and 2 bases from J, leaving 12 bases between. The CDR3 has 13 residues. CDR3: CALPRGNTGELFF. The CDR3 coding sequence is TGTGCCCTTCCCCGAGGTAACACCGGGGAGCTGTTTTTT.

V gene TRBV7-9 combines with J gene TRBJ2-4, with TRBD2 matching 8 bases. CDR1 and CDR2 (germline): SEHNR, FQNEAQ (reference sequence). V lost 4 bases, J lost 1 base, and 6 bases stayed unmatched. The CDR3 spans 16 residues. CDR3 nucleotide sequence: TGTGCCAGCAGCTCCGCGGGCGGGGGGGCCAAAAACATTCAGTACTTC. Its translation is CASSSAGGGAKNIQYF.

J is TRBJ2-3 and V is TRBV30, with no clear D. Germline CDR1 GTSNPN, CDR2 SVGIG (reference sequence). Trimming stripped 2 bases from V and 2 bases from J, with 5 bases between. The CDR3 is 12 amino acids. CDR3 residues: CAWSPTTDTQYF. The CDR3 DNA reads as TGTGCCTGGAGTCCCACCACAGATACGCAGTATTTT.

The chain links TRBV5-1 to TRBJ2-2, with 8 bases that match TRBD2. Germline lookup yields CDR1 SGHRS and CDR2 YFSETQ. The J segment lost 5 bases and the V segment lost 3 bases, leaving 6 bases of the junction unmatched. The CDR3 is 15 amino acids. The CDR3 DNA reads TGCGCCAGCAGCTCGGGGGGGTTTACAACCGGGGAGCTGTTTTTT. Its protein is CASSSGGFTTGELFF. Variable domain in full (rest from reference TRBV5-1 and TRBJ2-2): KAGVTQTPRYLIKTRGQQVTLSCSPISGHRSVSWYQQTPGQGLQFLFEYFSETQRNKGNFPGRFSGRQFSNSRSEMNVSTLELGDSALYLCASSSGGFTTGELFFGEGSRLTVL.

The chain employs TRBV7-8 and TRBJ1-1; D unclear. This CDR3 contains 14 residues. Trimming pared 0 bases from V and 1 base from J, leaving 6 bases between. Germline V CDR1 and CDR2: SGHVS, FQNEAQ. The chain's CDR3 is CASSLAEANTEAFF. For the CDR3, the DNA is TGTGCCAGCAGCTTAGCAGAGGCGAACACTGAAGCTTTCTTT.

The V and J genes are TRBV4-1 and TRBJ2-1; 8 bases are shared with TRBD2. The CDR3 runs 15 residues. V lost 3 bases to trimming and J lost 5 bases; unmatched junction nucleotides: 6. Germline lookup yields CDR1 MGHRA and CDR2 YSYEKL. The DNA for the CDR3 is TGCGCCAGCAGCCAGACCGGGGGGGCCCACAATGAGCAGTTCTTC. Translation: CASSQTGGAHNEQFF.

The chain has TRBV28 and TRBJ2-3; 9 positions agree with TRBD2. Germline CDR1 reads MDHEN; CDR2 reads SYDVKM. There are 14 residues in the CDR3. J gave up 2 bases and V 10 bases, and 7 bases lay outside the gene matches. CDR3 DNA sequence: TGTGCCACCAGACTAGCGGTACCCACAGATACGCAGTATTTT. This sequence encodes CATRLAVPTDTQYF.

On this clone: This CDR3 is also generated by other DNA sequences in the sample. J is TRBJ1-2 and V is TRBV28; no clear D. Germline V gene data show CDR1 as MDHEN and CDR2 as SYDVKM. Trimming left V 5 bases short and J 1 base short, with 2 bases between. There are 11 residues in the CDR3. The CDR3 protein is CASSSNYGYTF. The DNA for the CDR3 is TGTGCCAGCAGTAGTAACTATGGCTACACCTTC.

The chain uses TRBV2 and TRBJ1-2; 8 positions match TRBD1. Germline CDR1 and CDR2: SNHLY and FYNNEI. The CDR3 consists of 12 residues. With V trimmed by 6 bases and J by 7 bases, 4 bases remained unmatched. The CDR3 sequence: CASSGQGRGYTF. In nucleotides, the CDR3 is TGTGCCAGCAGCGGACAGGGACGTGGCTACACCTTC.

The chain links TRBV12-5 to TRBJ1-4; D unclear. The CDR3 is made up of 15 amino acids. Trimming took 2 bases from V and 0 from J, leaving 7 bases between them. Looked up from germline, CDR1 is LGHNT and CDR2 is FRNRAP. For the CDR3, the DNA is TGTGCTAGTGGTTTGAGGACTTCAACTAATGAAAAACTGTTTTTT. This gives the protein CASGLRTSTNEKLFF.

The CDR3 DNA sequence: TGCGCCAGCAGCTTGGCCGATGTCGGGACAGGGTACAATGAGCAGTTCTTC. This codes for CASSLADVGTGYNEQFF. The chain couples TRBV5-1 to TRBJ2-1, with 9 bases matching TRBD1. J was trimmed by 4 bases and V by 0 bases; bases with no gene match: 8. Germline values: CDR1 SGHRS, CDR2 YFSETQ. This CDR3 region has 17 residues.

This chain connects TRBV11-2 to TRBJ1-2; 8 positions agree with TRBD1. Germline V CDR1 and CDR2: SGHAT, FQNNGV. This CDR3 comprises 14 residues. After removal of 5 bases from V and 2 bases from J, the junction contained 4 bases not matched to a gene. In DNA form, the CDR3 reads TGTGCCAGCAGCCCCGGACAGGGCAACTATGGCTACACCTTC. Residues: CASSPGQGNYGYTF.

The chain is built from TRBV27 and TRBJ2-1; D gene ambiguous. CDR1 MNHEY and CDR2 SMNVEV come from the germline V gene (reference sequence). The CDR3 sequence is 13 residues long. Trimming pared 7 bases from V and 3 bases from J, leaving 10 bases between. The CDR3 sequence: CASKDGNYNEQFF. CDR3 in DNA: TGTGCCAGCAAGGACGGCAACTACAATGAGCAGTTCTTC.

The chain is built from TRBV18 and TRBJ1-4, with 7 bases aligning to TRBD1. This CDR3 is 16 amino acids long. Germline-derived CDR1 and CDR2 are KGHSH and LQKENI. J was trimmed by 5 bases and V by 1 base; bases with no gene match: 7. CDR3 DNA: TGTGCCAGCTCACCACAGGGGGCCTATACAAATGAAAAACTGTTTTTT. Residues: CASSPQGAYTNEKLFF.

The J gene is TRBJ1-2, the V gene TRBV21-1. TRBV21-1 is annotated as a pseudogene. The CDR3 is made up of 17 amino acids. CDR3 residues: CASSKEAGRQRDYGYTF. The CDR3 nucleotides read TGTGCCAGCAGCAAAGAGGCGGGGAGACAGAGGGACTATGGCTACACCTTC.

The V call is TRBV4-1, the J call TRBJ1-3; 10 bases are a match to TRBD1. J gave up 2 bases and V 4 bases, and 8 bases lay outside the gene matches. Germline CDR1 and CDR2: MGHRA and YSYEKL. The CDR3 runs 17 residues. Here the CDR3 reads CASSPDPGQGAGNTIYF. Written as DNA, the CDR3 is TGCGCCAGCAGCCCAGACCCCGGACAGGGGGCTGGAAACACCATATATTTT.

This chain joins TRBV28 and TRBJ2-5; possible D gene TRBD2, 6 bases. The J call may be mistaken, given a closer DNA end match to TRBJ2-7. Germline CDR1 and CDR2: MDHEN and SYDVKM. The length of the CDR3 is 15 residues. The CDR3 DNA reads as TGTGCCAGCAGTTCTTCTTCGGAGGGGCGGAACGAGCAGTACTTC. Translation: CASSSSSEGRNEQYF.

This rearrangement joins TRBV7-9 to TRBJ1-3; TRBD1 aligns across 10 bases. The V gene end was trimmed by 5 bases and the J gene end by 2 bases; junction bases not matched to a gene: 0. The CDR3 consists of 14 residues. In germline, CDR1 is SEHNR, CDR2 FQNEAQ (reference sequence). The DNA for the CDR3 is TGTGCCAGCAGCGGACAGGGGGCTGGAAACACCATATATTTT. Encoded protein: CASSGQGAGNTIYF.

The V gene is TRBV10-3, the J gene TRBJ1-1; D remains unclear. V lost 6 bases, J lost 1 base, and 6 bases lay in between. The germline V gene encodes CDR1 ENHRY and CDR2 SYGVKD. This CDR3 spans 12 amino acids. In nucleotides, the CDR3 is TGTGCCATCAGCTATGGGAACACTGAAGCTTTCTTT. This translates into CAISYGNTEAFF.